The 18 T cell receptor beta chains below come from one sample, sequenced in a study of CD8 T cells in Susac syndrome. The RNA, 0.5 to 1 ug, was put through reverse transcription using random hexamers. TCRdb used MiXCR to reprocess the immunoSEQ multiplex PCR reads, holding one entry per CDR3 protein. This sample has some 97,000 distinct CDR3 sequences, with 95% found just once. Sequenced: CD8+ T cells from PBMCs. Receptors were obtained from a human donor with Susac syndrome.

This clonotype was seen only a few times. The chain joins TRBV2 to TRBJ2-7; D is ambiguous. CDR1 is SNHLY and CDR2 is FYNNEI in the germline V gene. The CDR3 has 13 amino acids. With 3 bases removed from V and 3 bases from J, the gap between germline ends came to 9 bases. CDR3 sequence reads: CASSEGPGYEQYF. The DNA of the CDR3 is TGTGCCAGCAGTGAGGGTCCGGGCTACGAGCAGTACTTC. The complete variable domain, with remaining parts taken from reference TRBV2 and TRBJ2-7, reads EPEVTQTPSHQVTQMGQEVILRCVPISNHLYFYWYRQILGQKVEFLVSFYNNEISEKSEIFDDQFSVERPDGSNFTLKIRSTKLEDSAMYFCASSEGPGYEQYFGPGTRLTVT.

The V call is TRBV5-6, the J call TRBJ2-3; 7 bases line up with TRBD2. Germline-derived CDR1 and CDR2 are SGHDT and YYEEEE. Trimming cost V 7 bases and J 6 bases; bases outside gene matches: 5. The CDR3 totals 12 residues. The CDR3 DNA sequence: TGTGCCAGCTCGACTAGCCCCGATACGCAGTATTTT. Its translation: CASSTSPDTQYF.

The rearrangement joins TRBV2 to TRBJ2-3; possibly TRBD2 for D (6 bases). This CDR3 spans 13 amino acids. Germline loops: CDR1 SNHLY, CDR2 FYNNEI. Trimming removed 6 bases from V and 6 bases from J, with 13 bases in between. In DNA, the CDR3 is TGTGCCAGCAGAATAGGAGGGGCTGATACGCAGTATTTT. Residues: CASRIGGADTQYF.

This chain joins TRBV29-1 and TRBJ1-1; D not certain. The length of the CDR3 is 13 residues. The V end was cut by 3 bases, the J end by 4 bases, with 12 bases between. From germline, CDR1 is SQVTM and CDR2 ANQGSEA. This chain's CDR3 is CSVEHSNPTEAFF. The CDR3 DNA sequence: TGCAGCGTTGAGCACAGCAACCCCACTGAAGCTTTCTTT.

This chain connects TRBV29-1 to TRBJ2-2; no firm D call. Trimming cost V 7 bases and J 4 bases, with 16 bases left between them. This CDR3 region has 14 residues. The germline V gene encodes CDR1 SQVTM and CDR2 ANQGSEA. CDR3 in amino acids: CSARPRVFTGELFF. Here the CDR3 DNA reads TGCAGCGCAAGACCCCGGGTCTTCACCGGGGAGCTGTTTTTT.

The chain carries TRBV3-1 and TRBJ1-1; 10 nucleotides align to TRBD1. This CDR3 comprises 16 residues. V was clipped by 4 bases and J by 0 bases; unmatched bases: 5. The germline V gene has CDR1 LGHDT and CDR2 YNNKEL (reference sequence). CDR3 loop: CASSLRTGGMNTEAFF. CDR3 nucleotide sequence: TGTGCCAGCAGCCTCCGGACAGGGGGTATGAACACTGAAGCTTTCTTT.

The genes are TRBV5-1 and TRBJ2-1, with unresolved D. CDR1 and CDR2 (germline): SGHRS, YFSETQ. This CDR3 comprises 15 residues. Trimming removed 0 bases at V and 0 bases at J, with 7 bases between. CDR3 sequence: CASSLAHISYNEQFF. CDR3 nucleotides: TGCGCCAGCAGCTTGGCCCACATCTCCTACAATGAGCAGTTCTTC.

V is TRBV12-3 or TRBV12-4 and J is TRBJ1-4; maybe TRBD1 (5 bases). The germline V and J ends were trimmed by 7 bases and 8 bases, with 17 bases remaining between them. The length of the CDR3 is 14 residues. This CDR3 reads CASNLLGPREKLFF. In DNA, the CDR3 is TGTGCCAGCAACCTACTGGGGCCTCGGGAAAAACTGTTTTTT.

V gene TRBV25-1 combines with J gene TRBJ2-5; a possible D gene is TRBD1 (5 bases). This CDR3 is built from 14 residues. Germline V CDR1 and CDR2: MGHDK, SYGVNS. V lost 1 base and J lost 7, with 13 bases in between. CDR3 sequence: CASSESETVGTQYF. The CDR3 nucleotides read TGTGCCAGCAGTGAATCAGAGACAGTAGGGACCCAGTACTTC.

V is TRBV6-4 and J is TRBJ1-6, with D unresolved. Germline values: CDR1 MRHNA, CDR2 SNTAGT. The V end was cut by 6 bases, the J end by 7 bases, with 13 bases between. The CDR3 has 14 residues. Here the CDR3 reads CASRGGQENSPLHF. CDR3 in DNA: TGTGCCAGCAGAGGAGGGCAGGAGAATTCACCCCTCCACTTT.

The chain joins TRBV2 to TRBJ2-1; TRBD1 might be the D (6 bases). Germline values: CDR1 SNHLY, CDR2 FYNNEI. The V and J ends lost 6 bases and 0 bases respectively, with 12 bases between them. The CDR3 contains 15 residues. The CDR3 nucleotides are TGTGCCAGCAGGGCCGACAGGAGCTCCTACAATGAGCAGTTCTTC. It is translated as CASRADRSSYNEQFF.

The chain combines TRBV9 with TRBJ2-7, with unresolved D. The CDR3 length is 13 residues. V was cut by 0 bases and J by 3 bases, with 7 bases left in between. The germline V gene encodes CDR1 SGDLS and CDR2 YYNGEE. DNA of the CDR3: TGTGCCAGCAGCGTAGAGGAGAACTACGAGCAGTACTTC. This sequence encodes CASSVEENYEQYF.

The chain joins TRBV29-1 to TRBJ1-4; TRBD1 matches 8 bases. The CDR3 has 15 residues. Germline V gene data show CDR1 as SQVTM and CDR2 as ANQGSEA. V lost 4 bases and J lost 2; bases outside the gene matches: 6. CDR3 residues: CSVAVRDRTNEKLFF. The CDR3, as DNA: TGCAGCGTTGCGGTCCGGGACAGGACTAATGAAAAACTGTTTTTT. The full variable domain, completed using reference TRBV29-1 and TRBJ1-4, is SAVISQKPSRDICQRGTSLTIQCQVDSQVTMMFWYRQQPGQSLTLIATANQGSEATYESGFVIDKFPISRPNLTFSTLTVSNMSPEDSSIYLCSVAVRDRTNEKLFFGSGTQLSVL.

This CDR3 reads CASSLGVHNSPLHF. Here the CDR3 DNA reads TGTGCCAGCAGCTTGGGAGTTCACAATTCACCCCTCCACTTT. V is TRBV11-2 and J is TRBJ1-6; D is uncertain. Looked up from germline, CDR1 is SGHAT and CDR2 is FQNNGV. CDR3 length equals 14 residues. The V end was cut by 3 bases, the J end by 7 bases, with 10 bases between.

This chain uses TRBV29-1 with TRBJ1-4; tentative D call: TRBD1 (6 bases). The CDR3 covers 15 residues. The germline V gene has CDR1 SQVTM and CDR2 ANQGSEA. V lost 1 base to trimming and J lost 8 bases, with 17 bases between them. CDR3 nucleotides: TGCAGCGTTGAAGTCACAGGGAGGGGAGGGGAAAAACTGTTTTTT. It codes for CSVEVTGRGGEKLFF.

The count of this clonotype is one. CDR3 nucleotide sequence: TGTGCCGGTAGAGCGACCGGGACAGTCTATGGCTACACCTTC. It translates to CAGRATGTVYGYTF. The rearrangement joins TRBV2 to TRBJ1-2, with 7 positions matching TRBD1. The germline CDR1 and CDR2 sequences are SNHLY and FYNNEI. The CDR3 covers 14 residues. V lost 11 bases, J lost 4 bases, and 13 bases stayed unmatched. Full variable domain (outside the CDR3, taken from reference TRBV2 and TRBJ1-2): EPEVTQTPSHQVTQMGQEVILRCVPISNHLYFYWYRQILGQKVEFLVSFYNNEISEKSEIFDDQFSVERPDGSNFTLKIRSTKLEDSAMYFCAGRATGTVYGYTFGSGTRLTVV.

The chain employs TRBV6-5 and TRBJ2-7, with D possibly being TRBD2 (5 bases). The germline CDR1 and CDR2 sequences are MNHEY and SVGAGI. The CDR3 sequence is 14 residues long. Trimming removed 1 base at V and 5 bases at J, with 12 bases between. Written as DNA, the CDR3 is TGTGCCAGCAGTTACTATCGGGGTTCGGACGAGCAGTACTTC. Its translation: CASSYYRGSDEQYF.

The genes are TRBV20-1 and TRBJ2-1, with a tentative D call TRBD2 (5 bases). V lost 5 bases to trimming and J lost 3 bases, with 14 bases between them. This CDR3 region has 14 residues. Germline CDR1 reads DFQATT; CDR2 reads SNEGSKA (reference sequence). CDR3 nucleotides: TGCAGTGCTCACTTTGGGGAGAGCTACAATGAGCAGTTCTTC. It encodes CSAHFGESYNEQFF.